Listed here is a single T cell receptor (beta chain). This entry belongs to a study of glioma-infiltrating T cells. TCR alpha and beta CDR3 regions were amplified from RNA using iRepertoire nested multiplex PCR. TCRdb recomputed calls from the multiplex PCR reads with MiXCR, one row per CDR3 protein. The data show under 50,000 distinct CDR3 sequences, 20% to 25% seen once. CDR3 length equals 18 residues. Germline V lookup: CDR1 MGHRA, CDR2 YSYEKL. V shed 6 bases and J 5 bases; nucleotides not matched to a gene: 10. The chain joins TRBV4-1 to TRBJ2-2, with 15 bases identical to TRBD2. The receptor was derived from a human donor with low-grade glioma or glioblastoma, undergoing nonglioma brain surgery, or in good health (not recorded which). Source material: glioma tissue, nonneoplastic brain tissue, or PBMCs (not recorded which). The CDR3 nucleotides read TGCGCCAGCAGTACTTCCGGAGGACTAGCGGGGGGGACCGGGGAGCTGTTTTTT. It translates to CASSTSGGLAGGTGELFF.